This TCR beta chain was observed in a study of blood T cell repertoires in COVID-19 (dated by TCRdb to the early 2020s). Notes on the research overall: Samples from collaborators originated in the United States, Italy and Spain and spanned both the acute and convalescent phases of COVID-19. The prospective study material was composed of cDNA or gDNA derived from T cells, B-cell-depleted T cells, or PBMCs. Subjects who had been exposed to COVID-19, were actively infected with it, or had recovered from it provided the deeply sampled blood TCRbeta repertoires that made up the dataset. The repertoires were released in a freely available public database intended as a resource for research on the immune response to SARS-CoV-2. The samples were drawn from the first 160 participants of the ongoing ImmuneRACE study and from 1,254 subjects provided by 6 global collaborators. Nearly every sample came with metadata listing a de-identified subject ID, COVID-19 status, age in years and sex. Where available, HLA class I and class II types were taken from metadata supplied by the sample provider and were not determined by assay-based typing. Results and caveats for the whole study, not just this receptor: How much clinical and demographic metadata was included differed by source and by participant, and the metadata was provided uncurated.

TCRbeta CDR3 regions were amplified from genomic DNA using the immunoSEQ Assay, a bias-controlled multiplex PCR. Per the authors' processing: The number of nucleated cells in each sample was estimated from the amplification of reference gene primers within the assay. Sequence reads were collapsed and filtered to measure the absolute abundance of every unique TCRbeta CDR3 rearrangement. Productive Simpson clonality was computed per sample as the square root of Simpson's diversity index over productive rearrangements. TCRdb stores this immuneACCESS table with in-frame sequences only. Part of the clones is absent; in the studies checked, under half of the shortfall reflects unresolved V genes, and no reason is known for the rest. D and trimming were read from the DNA, whereas the V and J calls and clone size are those reported in that table. Across this sample there are some 130,000 clones, with roughly three quarters seen only once. Together, the top ten hold around 1.8% of the sample.

From a lookup of the germline V gene (reference sequence), CDR1 and CDR2 are LNHDA and SQIVND. Trimming leaves V shorter by 5 bases and J shorter by 7 bases, with the junction holding 3 bases beyond the gene matches. Taken from cysteine to phenylalanine, the CDR3 has 14 residues. Solely the CDR3 DNA is kept, with 42 bases framed from the first base. This clone was counted between two and nine times. Its cognate antigen has yet to be identified. Base qualities are not provided; no much larger clone lies one nucleotide away. Collaborating institutions collected whole blood in K2EDTA tubes following their own protocols. For TCRbeta analysis, collaborator samples were shipped as frozen whole blood, as isolated PBMCs, or as DNA extracted from either sample type.

The chain is encoded by TRBV19 joined to TRBJ2-1, with 12 bases in between that match TRBD2. Sequenced input: peripheral blood. This sequence was found in a woman in her sixties or seventies with acute or convalescent COVID-19. CDR3 protein: CASSPTSGGNEQFF. The nucleotide sequence reads as follows: TGTGCCAGTAGTCCCACTAGCGGGGGGAATGAGCAGTTCTTC.